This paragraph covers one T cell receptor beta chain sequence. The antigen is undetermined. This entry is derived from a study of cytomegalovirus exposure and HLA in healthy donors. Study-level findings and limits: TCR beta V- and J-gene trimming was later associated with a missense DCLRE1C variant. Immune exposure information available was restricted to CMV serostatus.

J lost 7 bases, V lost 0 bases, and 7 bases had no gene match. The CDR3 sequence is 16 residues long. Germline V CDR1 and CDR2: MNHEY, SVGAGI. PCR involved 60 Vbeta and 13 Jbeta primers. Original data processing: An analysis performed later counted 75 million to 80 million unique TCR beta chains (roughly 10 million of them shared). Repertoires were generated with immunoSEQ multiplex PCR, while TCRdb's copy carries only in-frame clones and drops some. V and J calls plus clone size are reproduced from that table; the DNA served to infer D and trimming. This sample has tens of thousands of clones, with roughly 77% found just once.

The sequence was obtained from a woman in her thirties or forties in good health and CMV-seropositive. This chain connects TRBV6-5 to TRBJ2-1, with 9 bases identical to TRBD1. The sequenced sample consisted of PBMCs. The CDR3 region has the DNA TGTGCCAGCAGTTACTCCTCCCCCGGGACAGGGAATGAGCAGTTCTTC. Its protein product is CASSYSSPGTGNEQFF.